These T cell receptor beta chains were read from a single sample in a study of cytomegalovirus exposure and HLA in healthy donors. Clones were read by immunoSEQ multiplex PCR, and TCRdb kept only the in-frame ones, dropping some. This table holds around 150,000 clones, 82% found once. Sequenced: PBMCs. The receptors were sampled from a girl aged 2 to 9 in good health and CMV-seropositive. Each CDR3 is given with its conserved first and last residue. D genes are given only for firm matches. The listing skips clone size in some rows; elsewhere it reads once, few, many or a size class.

abundance	len	v_gene	d_gene	j_gene	CDR3nt	CDR3aa
-	11	TRBV30	-	TRBJ1-2	TGTGCCTGGGGAGACCACTATGGCTACACCTTC	CAWGDHYGYTF
few	17	TRBV7-9	-	TRBJ2-1	TGTGCCAGCAGCTTATTGTCCAGCGGGTCGATGGGCAATGAGCAGTTCTTC	CASSLLSSGSMGNEQFF
-	18	TRBV28	TRBD1	TRBJ2-3	TGTGCCAGCAGTCCCTGGGGTAGACAGGGACGAAGCACAGATACGCAGTATTTT	CASSPWGRQGRSTDTQYF
-	16	TRBV10-3	-	TRBJ2-3	TGTGCCATCAGTGAGTCGTTAGGGGTCAACACAGATACGCAGTATTTT	CAISESLGVNTDTQYF
-	17	TRBV15	TRBD2	TRBJ2-7	TGTGCCACCAGCAGAGGGGGAGGCGGGAGGGCCCTTGGCGAGCAGTACTTC	CATSRGGGGRALGEQYF
-	13	TRBV29-1	-	TRBJ1-1	TGCAGCGTTCTCACTACTGGGAACACTGAAGCTTTCTTT	CSVLTTGNTEAFF
-	14	TRBV2	TRBD2	TRBJ2-7	TGTGCCAGCAGTCGGGCGGGAGATCGGTACGAGCAGTACTTC	CASSRAGDRYEQYF
-	15	TRBV5-8	-	TRBJ1-4	TGTGCCAGCAGCTTGGGGGTCCGAGAGGCTGAAAAACTGTTTTTT	CASSLGVREAEKLFF
-	13	TRBV6-4	TRBD2	TRBJ2-1	TGTGCCAGCAGTGAGCGGGAGAACAATGAGCAGTTCTTC	CASSERENNEQFF
-	14	TRBV7-6	TRBD2	TRBJ2-7	TGTGCCAGCAGCTTAACTAGCGGGATTTACGAGCAGTACTTC	CASSLTSGIYEQYF
-	16	TRBV7-9	TRBD1	TRBJ2-7	TGTGCCAGCAGCAGCACAGGGGGCACGAAAAGCTACGAGCAGTACTTC	CASSSTGGTKSYEQYF
few	12	TRBV28	-	TRBJ2-2	TGTGTTTCGCGGGATAACACCGGGGAGCTGTTTTTT	CVSRDNTGELFF
-	12	TRBV6-5	-	TRBJ2-1	TGTGCCAGTGGGAGCTCCTACAATGAGCAGTTCTTC	CASGSSYNEQFF
-	13	TRBV10-3	TRBD2	TRBJ2-1	TGTGCCATCAGTGAGTCTCTAGCGGTTGAGCAGTTCTTC	CAISESLAVEQFF
-	12	TRBV5-1	TRBD2	TRBJ2-1	TGCGCCAGCAGTAGCGGGAGCAATGAGCAGTTCTTC	CASSSGSNEQFF
-	15	TRBV9	-	TRBJ2-3	TGTGCCAGCAGCGTAGAGGGGCGCCCCAGGGATACGCAGTATTTT	CASSVEGRPRDTQYF
-	14	TRBV7-9	TRBD2	TRBJ2-2	TGTGCCAGGGTAGCGGGCGCGAACACCGGGGAGCTGTTTTTT	CARVAGANTGELFF
-	16	TRBV19	TRBD2	TRBJ2-1	TGTGCCAGTAGGTCGCGAGGGACTAGCGGGTACAGTGAGCAGTTCTTC	CASRSRGTSGYSEQFF
-	15	TRBV6-5	-	TRBJ1-1	TGTGCCAGCAGTTTATCCGCAGGGGCGGAGGATGAAGCTTTCTTT	CASSLSAGAEDEAFF
-	9	TRBV7-9	-	TRBJ2-3	TGTGGGGCAGGGGATACGCAGTATTTT	CGAGDTQYF
-	17	TRBV4-1	TRBD2	TRBJ2-1	TGCGCCAGCAGCCAACTTCTAGCGGGAGCCCCCTACAATGAGCAGTTCTTC	CASSQLLAGAPYNEQFF
-	15	TRBV29-1	TRBD2	TRBJ2-3	TGCAGCGTTGGGGGAGCGGGAGGGCCGGCAGATACGCAGTATTTT	CSVGGAGGPADTQYF
-	17	TRBV27	TRBD2	TRBJ2-5	TGTGCCAGCAGTTTATTAGCTACTAGCGGGGTGGGGGAGACCCAGTACTTC	CASSLLATSGVGETQYF
-	15	TRBV4-1	-	TRBJ2-3	TGCGCCAGCAGGCATAACAGGGTGGACGGAGATACGCAGTATTTT	CASRHNRVDGDTQYF
once	13	TRBV30	-	TRBJ1-2	TGTGCCTGGAGCCCTATCCCTAACTATGGCTACACCTTC	CAWSPIPNYGYTF
once	16	TRBV4-1	-	TRBJ1-5	TGCGCCAGCAGCCTTCACAGGGCAGATAGCAATCAGCCCCAGCATTTT	CASSLHRADSNQPQHF
-	15	TRBV27	-	TRBJ1-1	TGTGCCAGCAGTTTAGGTATAGCTATGAACACTGAAGCTTTCTTT	CASSLGIAMNTEAFF
-	16	TRBV30	-	TRBJ1-5	TGTGCCTGGAGAGCAGGTTACTCCCATAGCAATCAGCCCCAGCATTTT	CAWRAGYSHSNQPQHF
-	14	TRBV27	TRBD1	TRBJ1-2	TGTGCCAGCAGTTTAGAGGGGGCGGTCGATGGCTACACCTTC	CASSLEGAVDGYTF
-	16	TRBV27	-	TRBJ1-5	TGTGCCAGCAGTCCTCGGACAGTCCTTCTCAATCAGCCCCAGCATTTT	CASSPRTVLLNQPQHF
few	13	TRBV5-1	-	TRBJ2-1	TGCGCCAGCAAAGGCCCGGGGTACGATGAGCAGTTCTTC	CASKGPGYDEQFF
-	15	TRBV4-1	TRBD2	TRBJ2-7	TGCGCCAGCAGCCAAGATCCCCTCCCTAGCGGAACGCTGCATTTC	CASSQDPLPSGTLHF
-	13	TRBV30	-	TRBJ1-3	TGTGCCTGGAGTGGGAGTTCTGGAAACACCATATATTTT	CAWSGSSGNTIYF
few	13	TRBV2	-	TRBJ2-3	TGTGCCAGCAGTGAAGGGACAACAGATACGCAGTATTTT	CASSEGTTDTQYF
-	12	TRBV28	-	TRBJ1-5	TGTGCCAGCAGGGGTCAGGGCGGCCCCCAGCATTTT	CASRGQGGPQHF
once	14	TRBV5-4	-	TRBJ1-1	TGTGCCAGCAGTTCCCAGACTTTTGACACTGAAGCTTTCTTT	CASSSQTFDTEAFF
-	15	TRBV6-4	TRBD2	TRBJ2-1	TGTGCCAGCAGTCGAGGGACTAGCGGAGGCAATGAGCAGTTCTTC	CASSRGTSGGNEQFF
-	16	TRBV7-9	-	TRBJ1-1	TGTGCCAGCAGCTTAGGTAGGGGCAGGGGCAACACTGAAGCTTTCTTT	CASSLGRGRGNTEAFF
-	12	TRBV11-3	-	TRBJ1-2	TGTGCCAGCAGCTCCCTAGCAGTCGGCTACACCTTC	CASSSLAVGYTF
-	13	TRBV5-6	TRBD1	TRBJ2-7	TGTGCCAGCAGCCAAGGACAGGCCTACGAGCAGTACTTC	CASSQGQAYEQYF
-	15	TRBV28	-	TRBJ1-3	TGTGCCAGCAGTTTGGGCAGGGGCTCTGGAAACACCATATATTTT	CASSLGRGSGNTIYF
-	14	TRBV7-2	TRBD1	TRBJ1-1	TGTGCCAGCACCAGGGACAGGGGGGGCACTGAAGCTTTCTTT	CASTRDRGGTEAFF
-	19	TRBV2	TRBD2	TRBJ2-3	TGTGCCAGCAGTGAAACAGGACTAGCGGGAATGGGGGAAACAGATACGCAGTATTTT	CASSETGLAGMGETDTQYF
-	14	TRBV27	-	TRBJ2-7	TGTGCCAGCAGTTTTACAGGGCCTCTGGACGAGCAGTACTTC	CASSFTGPLDEQYF
few	14	TRBV5-1	-	TRBJ2-3	TGCGCCAGCAGCTTGGTGGGGGCCGCAGATACGCAGTATTTT	CASSLVGAADTQYF
once	15	TRBV14	-	TRBJ2-7	TGTGCCAGCAGCCAGTCCATGGGGGCTTCCTACGAGCAGTACTTC	CASSQSMGASYEQYF
-	14	TRBV10-1	-	TRBJ2-5	TGCGCCAGCAGTGAGGGGGGCACCCTAGGGACCCAGTACTTC	CASSEGGTLGTQYF
-	14	TRBV30	TRBD1	TRBJ1-1	TGTGCCTGGAGTGTCAGGGCAGGGGGCACTGAAGCTTTCTTT	CAWSVRAGGTEAFF
-	13	TRBV5-4	-	TRBJ2-3	TGTGCCAGCAGCTCTTATAGCACAGATACGCAGTATTTT	CASSSYSTDTQYF
-	15	TRBV6-6	TRBD1	TRBJ1-5	TGTGCCAGCAGTTCTCTATCAGTAGGGGGCCAGCCCCAGCATTTT	CASSSLSVGGQPQHF
-	14	TRBV27	-	TRBJ2-2	TGTGCCAGCAGTTTAGGGCTAACCACCGGGGAGCTGTTTTTT	CASSLGLTTGELFF
-	17	TRBV30	-	TRBJ2-1	TGTGCCTGGTCTACTCAGGCCCTAACCACCTCCTACAATGAGCAGTTCTTC	CAWSTQALTTSYNEQFF
-	19	TRBV6-4	-	TRBJ2-6	TGTGCCAGCAGTGACCCCCTAGTTCGGGGGGCGGATGGGGCCAACGTCCTGACTTTC	CASSDPLVRGADGANVLTF
-	14	TRBV4-1	-	TRBJ2-7	TGCGCCAGCAGCCGATCGCGGGGAACCTACGAGCAGTACTTC	CASSRSRGTYEQYF
-	14	TRBV5-1	-	TRBJ2-7	TGCGCCAGCAGCCTGACTAGGAGCTCCTACGAGCAGTACTTC	CASSLTRSSYEQYF
-	14	TRBV30	TRBD1	TRBJ2-7	TGTGCCTGGAGTGCCGGGACAGGGTCCTACGAGCAGTACTTC	CAWSAGTGSYEQYF
-	15	TRBV7-9	-	TRBJ2-5	TGTGCCAGCAGCCCTGGAGGAGTTACCCAAGAGACCCAGTACTTC	CASSPGGVTQETQYF
-	13	TRBV27	TRBD1	TRBJ2-7	TGTGCCAGCAGTCTCATACAGGGGGGCGAGCAGTACTTC	CASSLIQGGEQYF
medium-sized	15	TRBV6-6	-	TRBJ1-3	TGTGCCAGCAGCATCGACACCTCCTCTGGAAACACCATATATTTT	CASSIDTSSGNTIYF
-	14	TRBV6-4	-	TRBJ2-3	TGTGCCAGCAGTGAGGGGCGTGGTGCAGATACGCAGTATTTT	CASSEGRGADTQYF